This TCR beta chain was documented in a study of control samples from healthy donors and cancer patients. CDR3 size: 17 residues. V shed 5 bases, J shed 9 bases, and the junction held 17 bases outside the gene matches. Per germline, CDR1 LNHNV and CDR2 YYDKDF (reference sequence). Generated by immunoSEQ multiplex PCR, the TCRdb table keeps only in-frame clones and is missing some. The repertoire consists of approximately 220,000 clones, with just under 95% occurring once and the leading ten covering roughly 1.6%. Sequencing used blood. V is TRBV15 and J is TRBJ2-1; 9 nucleotides match TRBD1. This TCR was recovered from a man over 45 in good health. CDR3 sequence: CATSGRRGTGYMSEQFF. The CDR3 bases are TGTGCCACCAGCGGAAGAAGGGGGACAGGGTATATGAGTGAGCAGTTCTTC.